The 27 T cell receptor beta chains below were found in one sample sequenced in a study of T-cell memory formation after mild COVID-19. Each CDR3 protein is one row after TCRdb ran MiXCR on the 5' RACE reads. Among more than 250,000 distinct CDR3 sequences, around 15% were seen once, and the ten largest hold roughly 22%. The sample was PBMCs or a T cell subset sorted from them (not recorded which). The receptors come from a man younger than 35 who had mild COVID-19 (a few samples of this study predate the infection). Cell type and time point are not known.

This sequence joins TRBV5-1 and TRBJ2-1; D may match TRBD1 or TRBD2 (5 bases each). Trimming stripped 5 bases from V and 0 bases from J, with 12 bases between. The CDR3 loop spans 15 amino acids. The germline CDR1 and CDR2 sequences are SGHRS and YFSETQ. The CDR3 DNA follows: TGCGCCAGCAGAGGGACGGGGAGCTCCTACAATGAGCAGTTCTTC. It codes for CASRGTGSSYNEQFF.

This clonotype was picked up a small number of times. V gene TRBV6-5 combines with J gene TRBJ2-2; D might be TRBD1 (6 bases). Germline V lookup: CDR1 MNHEY, CDR2 SVGAGI. CDR3 length equals 13 residues. V was trimmed by 7 bases and J by 3 bases, leaving 9 bases between them. CDR3 loop: CASTGVDTGELFF. Written as DNA, the CDR3 is TGTGCCAGCACAGGGGTGGACACCGGGGAGCTGTTTTTT.

The rearrangement links TRBV25-1 to TRBJ1-1, with 7 nucleotides matching TRBD1. Germline loops: CDR1 MGHDK, CDR2 SYGVNS. Germline trimming cut 2 bases from V and 4 bases from J; bases unmatched to any gene: 7. This CDR3 is 15 amino acids long. The CDR3 sequence: CASSETTGVTTEAFF. CDR3 in DNA: TGTGCCAGCAGTGAAACAACAGGGGTAACCACTGAAGCTTTCTTT. Drawing the rest from reference TRBV25-1 and TRBJ1-1, the complete variable domain is EADIYQTPRYLVIGTGKKITLECSQTMGHDKMYWYQQDPGMELHLIHYSYGVNSTEKGDLSSESTVSRIRTEHFPLTLESARPSHTSQYLCASSETTGVTTEAFFGQGTRLTVV.

A few counts support this clonotype. The rearrangement uses TRBV3-1 and TRBJ2-1, with 8 bases lining up with TRBD2. Germline CDR1 LGHDT, CDR2 YNNKEL (reference sequence). The CDR3 spans 15 residues. With 0 bases clipped from V and 12 bases from J, the junction kept 10 bases outside the gene matches. The CDR3 loop is CASSQDRERGLRQFF. The DNA for the CDR3 is TGTGCCAGCAGCCAAGATCGGGAGCGGGGGCTTCGGCAGTTCTTC.

Here the CDR3 reads CSARDTSGATDTQYF. DNA for the CDR3: TGCAGTGCTAGAGATACTAGCGGGGCCACAGATACGCAGTATTTT. The V call is TRBV20-1, the J call TRBJ2-3, with 10 bases identical to TRBD2. After removal of 0 bases from V and 2 bases from J, the junction contained 2 bases not matched to a gene. Germline V gene lookup returns CDR1 DFQATT and CDR2 SNEGSKA (reference sequence). This CDR3 has 15 amino acids.

A few counts support this clonotype. This chain joins TRBV6-6 and TRBJ2-2; 7 nucleotides line up with TRBD2. From germline, CDR1 is MNHNY and CDR2 SVGAGI (reference sequence). V was clipped by 6 bases and J by 6 bases; unmatched bases: 7. CDR3 length: 14 amino acids. CDR3 sequence (DNA): TGTGCCAGCAGCTCGCGGGGGTTGGCCGGGGAGCTGTTTTTT. It translates to CASSSRGLAGELFF.

J is TRBJ2-3 and V is TRBV5-1; TRBD1 agrees at 8 bases. The V gene end was trimmed by 4 bases and the J gene end by 5 bases; junction bases not matched to a gene: 6. The CDR3 is 14 amino acids. Germline V gene sequence: CDR1 SGHRS, CDR2 YFSETQ. The CDR3 DNA is TGCGCCAGCAGCCCTGGACAGGGTCTAGATACGCAGTATTTT. Translation: CASSPGQGLDTQYF.

This clonotype turned up a few times. V is TRBV12-3 or TRBV12-4 and J is TRBJ1-1; no reliable D call. The length of the CDR3 is 13 residues. The germline V and J ends were trimmed by 5 bases and 10 bases, with 17 bases remaining between them. The CDR3 sequence is CASSGIGVLGAFF. The DNA for the CDR3 is TGTGCCAGCAGTGGCATTGGTGTGTTAGGAGCTTTCTTT.

The chain is built from TRBV7-2 and TRBJ2-1, with D perhaps TRBD1 or TRBD2 (5 bases each). Trimming left V 5 bases short and J 10 bases short, with 18 bases between. The germline gives CDR1 SGHTA, CDR2 FQGNSA. The CDR3 has 14 amino acids. In DNA form, the CDR3 reads TGTGCCAGCAGCCGAGGGACCAGGGTTTCGGAGCAGTTCTTC. It codes for CASSRGTRVSEQFF.

This clonotype was recorded a few times. This chain uses TRBV15 with TRBJ2-3; 13 nucleotides agree with TRBD2. There are 16 residues in the CDR3. The germline V gene has CDR1 LNHNV and CDR2 YYDKDF (reference sequence). After removal of 6 bases from V and 0 bases from J, the junction contained 3 bases not matched to a gene. CDR3 DNA sequence: TGTGCCACCAGGAGGACTAGCGGGGGTAGCACAGATACGCAGTATTTT. This codes for CATRRTSGGSTDTQYF.

The rearrangement uses TRBV24-1 and TRBJ1-2; D is uncertain. Per the germline V gene, CDR1 is KGHDR and CDR2 is SFDVKD. Trimming cost V 4 bases and J 8 bases, with 10 bases left between them. This CDR3 contains 12 residues. The CDR3 here is CATSEGRTGYTF. CDR3 DNA: TGTGCCACCAGTGAGGGCCGGACCGGCTACACCTTC.

This clonotype was seen a handful of times. This chain joins TRBV5-1 and TRBJ1-1; D remains ambiguous. V was cut by 2 bases and J by 6 bases, with 11 bases left in between. The CDR3 contains 13 residues. CDR1 SGHRS and CDR2 YFSETQ come from the germline V gene. CDR3: CASSFGRLAEAFF. DNA of the CDR3: TGCGCCAGCAGCTTTGGACGGCTGGCTGAAGCTTTCTTT.

This clonotype was seen a few times. The chain employs TRBV12-3 or TRBV12-4 and TRBJ2-2; possibly TRBD2 for D (5 bases). V lost 3 bases, J lost 7 bases, and 9 bases lay in between. The CDR3 is 13 amino acids. DNA of the CDR3: TGTGCCAGCAGTTTTCGGGGTAACGGGGAGCTGTTTTTT. It encodes CASSFRGNGELFF.

This clonotype appeared a few times. CDR3 sequence (DNA): TGTGCCAGCAGCTTAACTAGCGGGGGGGCCGGGGAGCAGTTCTTC. Protein: CASSLTSGGAGEQFF. This chain joins TRBV7-9 and TRBJ2-1, with 13 bases that match TRBD2. This CDR3 region has 15 residues. Germline lookup yields CDR1 SEHNR and CDR2 FQNEAQ (reference sequence). V lost 2 bases and J lost 10; bases outside the gene matches: 5.

This clonotype was seen more than once but under ten times. The chain recombines TRBV10-3 with TRBJ2-7, with unresolved D. Deletions cut 6 bases from V and 0 bases from J, with 12 bases between. CDR1 and CDR2 from the germline V gene are ENHRY and SYGVKD. This CDR3 has 14 amino acids. The CDR3 loop reads CAISSTENSYEQYV. DNA of the CDR3: TGTGCCATCAGCTCGACTGAAAACTCCTACGAGCAGTACGTC.

The chain carries TRBV7-9 and TRBJ1-6; D is uncertain. The CDR3 is made up of 15 amino acids. Germline-derived CDR1 and CDR2 are SEHNR and FQNEAQ (reference sequence). The germline V and J ends were trimmed by 1 base and 6 bases, with 10 bases remaining between them. The CDR3 loop reads CASSLGPGLNSPLHF. As DNA, the CDR3 is TGTGCCAGCAGCTTAGGGCCGGGTCTTAATTCACCCCTCCACTTT. Combining the CDR3 with reference TRBV7-9 and TRBJ1-6 gives the whole variable domain DTGVSQNPRHKITKRGQNVTFRCDPISEHNRLYWYRQTLGQGPEFLTYFQNEAQLEKSRLLSDRFSAERPKGSFSTLEIQRTEQGDSAMYLCASSLGPGLNSPLHFGNGTRLTVT.

The CDR3 DNA reads as TGTGCCAGCAGCCCAGGCAGGAGCTCCTACGAGCAGTACGTC. Protein product: CASSPGRSSYEQYV. The rearrangement joins TRBV7-9 to TRBJ2-7; no definite D call. Germline V gene sequence: CDR1 SEHNR, CDR2 FQNEAQ (reference sequence). This CDR3 is 14 amino acids long. The germline V and J ends were trimmed by 5 bases and 0 bases, with 11 bases remaining between them.

The rearrangement links TRBV11-2 to TRBJ2-1; D tentatively reads TRBD1 or TRBD2 (6 bases each). Trimming shortened V by 10 bases and J by 5 bases, and 21 bases separated the two germline ends. CDR3 size: 15 residues. CDR1 SGHAT and CDR2 FQNNGV come from the germline V gene. CDR3: CAIRHLGGRNNEQFF. CDR3 in DNA: TGTGCCATCCGACATCTCGGGGGCCGGAACAATGAGCAGTTCTTC.

The rearrangement joins TRBV5-1 to TRBJ2-1; D assignment may be TRBD1 or TRBD2 (5 bases each). The V end lost 5 bases, the J end lost 2 bases, and 14 bases lay between the germline ends. Germline V gene lookup returns CDR1 SGHRS and CDR2 YFSETQ. The CDR3 extends over 15 amino acids. The CDR3 DNA reads TGCGCCAGCAGGGGGGTTCCGGGGACCTACAATGAGCAGTTCTTC. It specifies CASRGVPGTYNEQFF.

The chain couples TRBV6-2 or TRBV6-3 to TRBJ2-5; D gene unclear. The length of the CDR3 is 13 residues. Trimming pared 8 bases from V and 4 bases from J, leaving 14 bases between. Germline loops: CDR1 MNHEY, CDR2 SVGEGT. DNA of the CDR3: TGTGCCAGCGTGGCGGAGATTGGAGAGACCCAGTACTTC. It specifies CASVAEIGETQYF.

This clonotype was observed a handful of times. The chain carries TRBV12-3 or TRBV12-4 and TRBJ1-1; D is possibly TRBD1 (5 bases). The CDR3 extends over 15 amino acids. V lost 5 bases, J lost 4 bases, and 17 bases lay in between. The CDR3 region has the DNA TGTGCCAGCAGTCTAAATCAGGGCGGCCCCACTGAAGCTTTCTTT. This codes for CASSLNQGGPTEAFF.

The V call is TRBV19, the J call TRBJ2-4; D is perhaps TRBD1 (6 bases). Germline V CDR1 and CDR2: LNHDA, SQIVND (reference sequence). CDR3 size: 13 residues. The V gene lost 4 bases and the J gene lost 6 bases, with 10 bases spanning the gap. The CDR3 sequence: CASSTTGSNIQYF. DNA of the CDR3: TGTGCCAGTAGTACTACAGGGTCAAACATTCAGTACTTC.

The chain employs TRBV29-1 and TRBJ2-5, with 9 positions matching TRBD2. Germline V CDR1 and CDR2: SQVTM, ANQGSEA. J was trimmed by 5 bases and V by 7 bases; bases with no gene match: 11. This CDR3 has 14 residues. CDR3 in DNA: TGCAGCGCGACCGGCGGGGGGGCAACGGAGACCCAGTACTTC. This gives the protein CSATGGGATETQYF.

The gene calls are TRBV2 and TRBJ1-1; no firm D call. V was clipped by 4 bases and J by 4 bases, with 10 bases between them. Germline CDR1 is SNHLY and CDR2 is FYNNEI. CDR3 length: 13 residues. The CDR3 here is CASSVGHFTEAFF. DNA for the CDR3: TGTGCCAGCAGTGTGGGCCATTTCACTGAAGCTTTCTTT. Variable domain in full (rest from reference TRBV2 and TRBJ1-1): EPEVTQTPSHQVTQMGQEVILRCVPISNHLYFYWYRQILGQKVEFLVSFYNNEISEKSEIFDDQFSVERPDGSNFTLKIRSTKLEDSAMYFCASSVGHFTEAFFGQGTRLTVV.

This clonotype was seen many times. The chain carries TRBV4-2 and TRBJ1-2; weak D call: TRBD1 (6 bases). The CDR3 contains 14 residues. Germline CDR1 and CDR2: LGHNA and YNFKEQ. Trimming took 4 bases from V and 5 from J, leaving 14 bases between them. The CDR3 DNA is TGTGCCAGCAGCCGGGAGGGGGACCTTTATGGCTACACCTTC. Its protein product is CASSREGDLYGYTF.

This clonotype has just a few counts. This rearrangement joins TRBV5-1 to TRBJ2-3, with D perhaps matching TRBD2 (6 bases). This CDR3 is built from 13 residues. CDR1 and CDR2 (germline): SGHRS, YFSETQ. The V and J ends lost 4 bases and 6 bases respectively, with 12 bases between them. CDR3 nucleotide sequence: TGCGCCAGCAGCGACCTCCGGGGGGATACGCAGTATTTT. Its protein is CASSDLRGDTQYF. Full variable domain (rest looked up from reference TRBV5-1 and TRBJ2-3): KAGVTQTPRYLIKTRGQQVTLSCSPISGHRSVSWYQQTPGQGLQFLFEYFSETQRNKGNFPGRFSGRQFSNSRSEMNVSTLELGDSALYLCASSDLRGDTQYFGPGTRLTVL.

This clonotype was counted a few times. The J gene is TRBJ2-4, the V gene TRBV7-9, with 8 bases matching TRBD2. With 5 bases clipped from V and 8 bases from J, the junction kept 14 bases outside the gene matches. The germline V gene has CDR1 SEHNR and CDR2 FQNEAQ (reference sequence). This CDR3 is built from 16 residues. The CDR3 loop reads CASSHGGGPRGDIQYF. The DNA for the CDR3 is TGTGCCAGCAGCCACGGGGGGGGGCCCAGAGGAGACATTCAGTACTTC.